This T cell receptor (beta chain) comes out of a study of control samples from healthy donors and cancer patients. The germline CDR1 and CDR2 sequences are LGHNA and YNFKEQ. CDR3 length: 16 residues. Trimming pared 1 base from V and 5 bases from J, leaving 17 bases between. Sequencing was performed with immunoSEQ multiplex PCR; in TCRdb, only in-frame clones are kept and a portion is missing. The table shows 130,000 or so clones, with 90% to 95% occurring only once. The clonotype comes from a man in his forties or fifties in good health. The material sequenced was blood. The V and J genes are TRBV4-2 and TRBJ1-1; D gene unclear. CDR3: CASSQGTDGRTTEAFF. Written as DNA, the CDR3 is TGTGCCAGCAGCCAAGGGACTGACGGACGAACGACTGAAGCTTTCTTT.